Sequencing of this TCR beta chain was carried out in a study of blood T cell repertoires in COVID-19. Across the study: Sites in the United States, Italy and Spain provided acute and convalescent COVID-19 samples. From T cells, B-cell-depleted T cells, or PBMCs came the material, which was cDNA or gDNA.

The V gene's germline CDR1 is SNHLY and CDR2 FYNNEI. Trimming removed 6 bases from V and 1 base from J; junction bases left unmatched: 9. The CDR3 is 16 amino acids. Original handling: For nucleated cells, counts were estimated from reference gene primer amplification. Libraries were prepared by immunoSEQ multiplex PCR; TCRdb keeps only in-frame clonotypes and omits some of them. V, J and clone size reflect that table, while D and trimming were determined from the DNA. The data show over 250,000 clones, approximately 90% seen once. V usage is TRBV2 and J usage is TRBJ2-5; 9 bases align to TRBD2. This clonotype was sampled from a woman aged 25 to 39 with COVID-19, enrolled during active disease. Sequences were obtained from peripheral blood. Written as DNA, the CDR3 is TGTGCCAGCAGCGAGGGGGCTAGCGGGATCCAAGAGACCCAGTACTTC. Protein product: CASSEGASGIQETQYF.